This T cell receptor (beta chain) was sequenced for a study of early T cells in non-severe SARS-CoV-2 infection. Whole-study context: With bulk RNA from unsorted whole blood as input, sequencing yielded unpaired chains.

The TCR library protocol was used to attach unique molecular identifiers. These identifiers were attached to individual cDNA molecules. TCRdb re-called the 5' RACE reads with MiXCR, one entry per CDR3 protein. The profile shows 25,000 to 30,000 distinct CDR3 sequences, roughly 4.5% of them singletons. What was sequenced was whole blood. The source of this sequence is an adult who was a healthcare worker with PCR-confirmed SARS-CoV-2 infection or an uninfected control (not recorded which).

The CDR3 reads CSARDRRQGFNEQFF. DNA of the CDR3: TGCAGTGCTAGAGATAGGAGACAGGGCTTCAATGAGCAGTTCTTC. This chain uses TRBV20-1 with TRBJ2-1; 7 nucleotides line up with TRBD1. After removal of 0 bases from V and 6 bases from J, the junction contained 8 bases not matched to a gene. The CDR3 has 15 residues. CDR1 and CDR2 (germline): DFQATT, SNEGSKA (reference sequence).